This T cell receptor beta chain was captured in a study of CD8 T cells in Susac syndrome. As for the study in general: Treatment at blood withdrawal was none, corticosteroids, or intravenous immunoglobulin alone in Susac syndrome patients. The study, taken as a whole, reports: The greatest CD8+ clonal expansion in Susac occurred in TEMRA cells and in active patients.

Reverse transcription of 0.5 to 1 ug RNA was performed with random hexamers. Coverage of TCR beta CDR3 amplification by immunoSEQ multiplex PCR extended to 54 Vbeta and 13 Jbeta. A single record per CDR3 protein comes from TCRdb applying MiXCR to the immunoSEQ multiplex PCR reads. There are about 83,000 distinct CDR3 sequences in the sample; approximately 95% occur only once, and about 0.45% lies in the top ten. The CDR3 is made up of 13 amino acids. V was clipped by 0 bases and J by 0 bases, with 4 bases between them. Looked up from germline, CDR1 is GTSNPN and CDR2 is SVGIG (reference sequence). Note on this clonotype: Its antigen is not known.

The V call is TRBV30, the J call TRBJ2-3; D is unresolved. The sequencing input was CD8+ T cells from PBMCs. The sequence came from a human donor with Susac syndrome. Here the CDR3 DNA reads TGTGCCTGGAGTGTAACTAGCACAGATACGCAGTATTTT. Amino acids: CAWSVTSTDTQYF.